This T cell receptor beta chain comes out of a study of blood T cells in healthy people across ages. PCR was performed a second time for about 7 to 11 cycles using a sample-barcoded 5' primer and a J-beta primer mix. TCRdb independently ran MiXCR on the 5' RACE reads; one entry per CDR3 protein. The repertoire holds about 1.5 million distinct CDR3 sequences, with approximately 42% as singletons. Germline CDR1 is MDHEN and CDR2 is SYDVKM. V was shortened by 5 bases and J by 7 bases, with 13 bases between the two germline ends. This CDR3 is built from 13 residues. This TCR derives from a woman in her late teens or twenties in good health. The sample taken for sequencing was blood. J is TRBJ2-3 and V is TRBV28; the D is unclear. This chain's CDR3 is CASSVPPGYTQYF. CDR3 bases: TGTGCCAGCAGTGTTCCGCCCGGCTATACGCAGTATTTT. Full variable domain (remainder filled in from reference TRBV28 and TRBJ2-3): DVKVTQSSRYLVKRTGEKVFLECVQDMDHENMFWYRQDPGLGLRLIYFSYDVKMKEKGDIPEGYSVSREKKERFSLILESASTNQTSMYLCASSVPPGYTQYFGPGTRLTVL.